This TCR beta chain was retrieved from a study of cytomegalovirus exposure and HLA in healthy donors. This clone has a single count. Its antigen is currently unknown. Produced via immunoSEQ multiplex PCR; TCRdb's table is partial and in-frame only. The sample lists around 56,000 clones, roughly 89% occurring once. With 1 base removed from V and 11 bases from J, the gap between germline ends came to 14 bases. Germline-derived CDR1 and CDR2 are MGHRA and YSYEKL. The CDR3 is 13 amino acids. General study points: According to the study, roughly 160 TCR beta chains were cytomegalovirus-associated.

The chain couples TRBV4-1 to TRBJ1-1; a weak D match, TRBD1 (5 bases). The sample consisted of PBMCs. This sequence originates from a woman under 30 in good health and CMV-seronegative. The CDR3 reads CASSQGMGGDAFF. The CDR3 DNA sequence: TGCGCCAGCAGCCAAGGCATGGGGGGTGATGCTTTCTTT.